A few counts support the clone carrying this T cell receptor beta chain. Its cognate antigen is unknown. The CDR3 is made up of 13 amino acids. Germline CDR1 reads SNHLY; CDR2 reads FYNNEI. The V and J ends lost 7 bases and 5 bases, in that order; junction bases with no gene match: 7. This specimen belongs to a study of cytomegalovirus exposure and HLA in healthy donors. The study's findings and limits: Researchers reported from a later analysis that most CMV-associated TCR beta chains appeared HLA-restricted. It was reportedly the case that the classifier diagnosed cytomegalovirus status with high specificity and sensitivity.

Primers included in the PCR were 60 Vbeta and 13 Jbeta primers. Produced via immunoSEQ multiplex PCR; TCRdb's table is partial and in-frame only. The sample lists under 150,000 clones; 73% were seen once. This TCR came from a human donor in good health. The source material was PBMCs. The chain recombines TRBV2 with TRBJ1-1; 7 nucleotides agree with TRBD1. This chain's CDR3 is CASIVGGWTEAFF. The CDR3 DNA reads as TGTGCCAGCATAGTAGGGGGCTGGACTGAAGCTTTCTTT. Combining the CDR3 with reference TRBV2 and TRBJ1-1 gives the whole variable domain EPEVTQTPSHQVTQMGQEVILRCVPISNHLYFYWYRQILGQKVEFLVSFYNNEISEKSEIFDDQFSVERPDGSNFTLKIRSTKLEDSAMYFCASIVGGWTEAFFGQGTRLTVV.